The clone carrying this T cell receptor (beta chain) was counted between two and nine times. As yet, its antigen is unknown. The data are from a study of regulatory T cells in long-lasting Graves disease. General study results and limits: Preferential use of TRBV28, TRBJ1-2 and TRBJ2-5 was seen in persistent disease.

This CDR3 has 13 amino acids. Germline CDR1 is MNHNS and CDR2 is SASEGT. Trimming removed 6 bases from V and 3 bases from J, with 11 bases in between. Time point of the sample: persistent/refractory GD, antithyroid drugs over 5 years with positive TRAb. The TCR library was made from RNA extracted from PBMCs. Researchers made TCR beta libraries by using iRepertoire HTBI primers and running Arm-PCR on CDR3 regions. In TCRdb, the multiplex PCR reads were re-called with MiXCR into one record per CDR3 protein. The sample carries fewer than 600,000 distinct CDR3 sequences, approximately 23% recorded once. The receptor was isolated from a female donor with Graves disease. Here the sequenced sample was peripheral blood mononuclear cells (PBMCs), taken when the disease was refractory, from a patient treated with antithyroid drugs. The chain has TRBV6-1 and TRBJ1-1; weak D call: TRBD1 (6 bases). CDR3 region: CASRGTLYTEAFF. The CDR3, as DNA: TGTGCCAGCAGAGGGACATTGTACACTGAAGCTTTCTTT.